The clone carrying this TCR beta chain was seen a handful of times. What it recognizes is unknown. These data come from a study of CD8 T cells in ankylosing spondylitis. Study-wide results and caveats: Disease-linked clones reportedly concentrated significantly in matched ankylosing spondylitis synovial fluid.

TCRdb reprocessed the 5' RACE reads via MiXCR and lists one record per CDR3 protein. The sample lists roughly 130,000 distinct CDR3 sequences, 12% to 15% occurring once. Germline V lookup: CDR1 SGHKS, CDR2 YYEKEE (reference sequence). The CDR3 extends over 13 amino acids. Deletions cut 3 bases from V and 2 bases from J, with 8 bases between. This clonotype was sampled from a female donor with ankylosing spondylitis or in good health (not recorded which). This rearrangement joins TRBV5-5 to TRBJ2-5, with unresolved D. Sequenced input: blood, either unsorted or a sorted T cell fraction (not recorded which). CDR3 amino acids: CASSSAPQETQYF. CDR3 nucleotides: TGTGCCAGCAGCTCCGCCCCTCAAGAGACCCAGTACTTC.